One and the same sample provided the 6 T cell receptor beta chains below, sequenced in a study of vaccination effects on CD4 cells after COVID-19. With the ViraFEST assay, the study expanded antigen-specific CD4+ T cells using viral peptide pools, then sequenced them. The culture ran for 9 to 11 days, and then CD4+ T cells were isolated. Each participant was administered two doses of either the BNT162b2 or the mRNA-1273 vaccine. Their specific antigens are unknown. Only in-frame clones appear in the TCRdb table, and some are missing; sequencing was by immunoSEQ multiplex PCR. Here the sample spans 29,000 or so clones, around 74% being singletons. The input for sequencing was CD4+ T cells from PBMCs cultured with HCoV-OC43 spike peptides, taken after COVID-19 vaccination. Specified subset: HCoV-OC43 spike overlapping peptide pool stimulation. The receptors originated from a human donor who received a COVID-19 vaccine.

This clone turned up a few times. The V gene is TRBV14, the J gene TRBJ2-7; D remains ambiguous. This CDR3 is 11 amino acids long. Germline loops: CDR1 SGHDN, CDR2 FVKESK. The germline V and J ends were trimmed by 3 bases and 5 bases, with 5 bases remaining between them. The CDR3 nucleotides are TGTGCCAGCAGCCACTCTAACGAGCAGTACTTC. The encoded protein is CASSHSNEQYF.

The chain employs TRBV5-1 and TRBJ2-1; 8 bases agree with TRBD2. Germline V lookup: CDR1 SGHRS, CDR2 YFSETQ. V gave up 2 bases and J gave up 5 bases; unmatched junction bases: 9. There are 16 residues in the CDR3. CDR3 DNA sequence: TGCGCCAGCAGCTTAGACGTAGCGGGGCACAACAATGAGCAGTTCTTC. This encodes CASSLDVAGHNNEQFF.

CDR3 nucleotides: TGTGCCAGCTCACCACCCGGACAGTCCGACTATGGCTACACCTTC. The encoded protein is CASSPPGQSDYGYTF. This chain uses TRBV18 with TRBJ1-2, with D possibly being TRBD1 (6 bases). Germline-derived CDR1 and CDR2 are KGHSH and LQKENI. This CDR3 is 15 amino acids long. Between the trimmed V and J ends, which lost 0 bases and 3 bases, there was a span of 11 bases.

V usage is TRBV3-1 (or the pseudogene TRBV3-2) and J usage is TRBJ2-7, with 7 bases matching TRBD1. CDR3 length: 14 residues. Germline CDR1 is LGHDT and CDR2 is YNNKEL (reference sequence). V lost 5 bases and J lost 5; bases outside the gene matches: 9. This chain's CDR3 is CASSEWDSPNEQYF. The CDR3 nucleotides read TGTGCCAGCAGCGAATGGGACAGTCCCAACGAGCAGTACTTC.

This clone was seen a handful of times. V is TRBV30 and J is TRBJ2-1; TRBD2 matches at 9 bases. With V trimmed by 2 bases and J by 14 bases, 19 bases remained unmatched. The germline CDR1 and CDR2 sequences are GTSNPN and SVGIG (reference sequence). CDR3 size: 16 residues. Here the CDR3 DNA reads TGTGCCTGGAGTCCAGCTGGGGCGGGGGGGCCAATCATCAAGTTCTTC. This gives the protein CAWSPAGAGGPIIKFF.

V and J are TRBV7-9 and TRBJ2-1; D unresolved. The CDR3 has 11 amino acids. Trimming removed 5 bases from V and 6 bases from J, with 5 bases in between. Germline assignment: CDR1 SEHNR and CDR2 FQNEAQ (reference sequence). The CDR3 loop is CASSKSNEQFF. CDR3 sequence (DNA): TGTGCCAGCAGCAAGAGCAATGAGCAGTTCTTC. Drawing the rest from reference TRBV7-9 and TRBJ2-1, the complete variable domain is DTGVSQNPRHKITKRGQNVTFRCDPISEHNRLYWYRQTLGQGPEFLTYFQNEAQLEKSRLLSDRFSAERPKGSFSTLEIQRTEQGDSAMYLCASSKSNEQFFGPGTRLTVL.